This entry concerns a single TCR beta chain. This CDR3 has 15 amino acids. Germline V gene lookup returns CDR1 SGHRS and CDR2 YFSETQ. V shed 4 bases and J shed 4 bases, with 12 bases lying between them. No infections or other immune events were documented during collection. The data were taken from a study of identifying expanded T cells in peripheral blood. Some clones are missing from TCRdb's copy, which holds only in-frame ones; the method was immunoSEQ multiplex PCR. The table lists more than 80,000 clones, 88% of them singletons. V is TRBV5-1 and J is TRBJ2-6; D unclear. Material: blood. The clonotype was recovered from a person between 18 and 69 years old in good health. The CDR3 loop reads CASSQGPGGANVLTF. The CDR3 region has the DNA TGCGCCAGCAGCCAAGGGCCTGGCGGGGCCAACGTCCTGACTTTC.